The sequence of this T cell receptor (beta chain) was determined in a study of T cell responses to AZD1222 COVID-19 vaccine (dated by TCRdb to the early 2020s). For the study in its entirety: AZD1222 recipients given second doses at about 4 weeks or at about 12 weeks were pooled, since spike-specific TCR depth and breadth were not found to differ between the two schedules. Enrollment into the trials was organized by age into subgroups of 18-55, 56-69 and 70-plus years, and those subgroups contained approximately 150, 30 and 60 TCR-sequenced participants, respectively. A total of more than 230 trial participants underwent TCR sequencing, of whom about 210 received two doses of AZD1222 and roughly 25 received two doses of the MenACWY control vaccine. What the work shows at the level of the full study, not this receptor alone: In the small 56-69-year group, the increase in depth fell short of significance, most likely because of low power. Because no day 14 peak-response samples were available, the repertoires could be characterized only after the peak T cell response. CD4 TCRs associated with the vaccine covered the entire spike protein, and the dominant responses were in regions 160-218 and 743-854. Conclusions about previously exposed vaccinees were limited because only a handful of AZD1222 recipients were SARS-CoV-2 seropositive at baseline. Nearly half of unique spike-specific TCRs reportedly recognized epitopes outside regions mutated in the B.1.351 and B.1.1.7 variants. A significant rise in spike-specific TCR breadth and depth was observed after two AZD1222 doses relative to day 0 and relative to MenACWY recipients. Most participants were white British and females outnumbered males, and the authors suggested that clonal diversity may have been underestimated.

The time point label corresponds to: baseline before first vaccination. Vaccinee samples came from UK trials COV001 and COV002, including a single-blind randomized controlled phase 2/3 trial of AZD1222 (ChAdOx1 nCoV-19) in healthy adults. Trial participant PBMC samples were collected at day 0 and day 28 after the second dose for TCRbeta chain sequencing. In this sample, this clone turned up a few times. Its antigen is unknown. No base-level quality is on record; no much larger clone is a single base apart. The CDR3 regions of human TCRbeta chains were analyzed by immunosequencing. In the source study's methods: TCRs in the repertoires were matched against a reference library of SARS-CoV-2-specific TCRs that had been generated with the MIRA antigen-specificity platform. Breadth was defined as the fraction of unique TCRs that were SARS-CoV-2-associated. Depth was defined as the fraction of total T cells that were SARS-CoV-2-associated. Using the MIRA data, each spike-specific TCR was assigned both to the spike region to which the TCR was reactive and to a CD4 or CD8 class. Log10-transformed breadth and depth values were compared by one-way ANOVA with Sidak's multiple comparisons tests. TCRdb carries this immuneACCESS record with in-frame sequences only. Its versions omit some clonotypes, under half of them owing to an unresolved V gene in the studies checked, with the rest unexplained. That table furnishes V, J and clone size, whereas the DNA furnished D and trimming. The sample profile shows 110,000 to 150,000 clones; 91% of them were found once. The ten most abundant clones make up 2.8% of the sample.

From a lookup of the germline V gene, CDR1 and CDR2 are KGHSH and LQKENI. The CDR3 contains 14 residues, cysteine and phenylalanine counted. The kept DNA is CDR3 alone, 42 bases in frame from the first base. V is shortened by 3 bases, J by 2 bases, and the region joining them spans 8 bases. Here the chain combines TRBV18 and TRBJ1-5, with the D gene not confidently named. The sample consisted of peripheral blood, taken on day 0 of AZD1222 vaccination. The TCR was taken from an adult in good health. The DNA sequence is as follows: TGTGCCAGCTCACCGATGGGAGGCAATCAGCCCCAGCATTTT. The encoded protein is CASSPMGGNQPQHF.